Sequencing of this T cell receptor beta chain was carried out in a study of T cell responses to AZD1222 COVID-19 vaccine. Study-wide results and limits: The study found vaccine-associated CD4 TCRs spanning spike, dominant at 160-218 and 743-854. Repertoire sampling happened only post peak T cell response. Reportedly, nearly half of unique spike TCRs recognized epitopes outside B.1.351/B.1.1.7 mutations.

As for this clone: No antigen is known for it.

Second-dose schedules of about 4 or about 12 weeks were combined. Repertoires were generated with immunoSEQ multiplex PCR, while TCRdb's copy carries only in-frame clones and drops some. The sample yields 20,000 to 30,000 clones, 86% seen once. The sequence was collected from an adult who received the AZD1222 COVID-19 vaccine. The sample in question was peripheral blood, obtained 28 days after the second AZD1222 dose.

The CDR3 loop reads CASSLIGGAYGYTF. The CDR3 DNA follows: TGTGCCAGCAGTTTAATAGGGGGGGCATATGGCTACACCTTC. The chain has TRBV28 and TRBJ1-2, with TRBD1 as a possible D gene (6 bases). Germline V lookup: CDR1 MDHEN, CDR2 SYDVKM. V lost 2 bases and J 5 bases, leaving 12 bases between the germline ends. This CDR3 is built from 14 residues.